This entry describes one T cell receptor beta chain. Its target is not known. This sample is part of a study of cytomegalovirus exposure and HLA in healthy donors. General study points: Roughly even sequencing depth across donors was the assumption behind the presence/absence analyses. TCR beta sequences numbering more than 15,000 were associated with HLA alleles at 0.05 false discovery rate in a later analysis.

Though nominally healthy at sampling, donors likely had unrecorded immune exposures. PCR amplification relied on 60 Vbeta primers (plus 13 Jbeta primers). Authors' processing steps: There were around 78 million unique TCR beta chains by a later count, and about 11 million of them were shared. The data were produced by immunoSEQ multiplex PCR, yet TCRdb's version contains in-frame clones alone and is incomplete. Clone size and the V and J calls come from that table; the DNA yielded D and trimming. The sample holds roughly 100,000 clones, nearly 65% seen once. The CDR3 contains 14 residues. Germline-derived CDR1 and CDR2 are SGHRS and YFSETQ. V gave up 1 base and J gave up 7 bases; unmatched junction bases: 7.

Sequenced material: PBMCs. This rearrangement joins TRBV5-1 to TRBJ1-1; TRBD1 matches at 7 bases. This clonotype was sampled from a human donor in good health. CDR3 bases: TGCGCCAGCAGCTTGACAGGGGTAAGGGTTGAAGCTTTCTTT. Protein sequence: CASSLTGVRVEAFF.